The rows below give T cell receptor beta chains drawn from one sample of a study of cytomegalovirus exposure and HLA in healthy donors. The table came from immunoSEQ multiplex PCR; TCRdb's copy has only in-frame clones and leaves some out. The table includes under 200,000 clones, approximately 80% detected once. Sequenced: PBMCs. These receptor sequences come from a female donor in good health and CMV-seronegative. CDR3s include the opening cysteine and the closing phenylalanine or tryptophan. The D gene is left open where the match is weak.

TRBV2	-	CASSISGIQPQHF
TRBV7-9	-	CASSLSTGGNTIYF
TRBV28	TRBD1	CASSLPQGSSYEQYF
TRBV9	-	CASSIQGNTNTGELFF
TRBV28	TRBD2	CASSPGLARNEQFF
TRBV25-1	-	CASSESGTSTDTQYF
TRBV7-2	TRBD1	CASSPRGTGYYGYTF
TRBV4-2	-	CASSQTGINTGELFF
TRBV4-1	-	CASSQVRGSGNTIYF
TRBV9	-	CASSVAGVNTEAFF
TRBV21-1	-	CASSIPSSSGELFF
TRBV6-5	TRBD1	CASSYSRQGGYGYTF
TRBV30	-	CAWSVNEQYF
TRBV12-5	-	CASTDGGIGNQPQHF
TRBV5-4	-	CASSLQQGMAYEQYF
TRBV19	TRBD1	CASSMAAGQGNYGYTF
TRBV6-6	TRBD1	CATQTTGGVNEQYF
TRBV7-9	-	CASSLAGTAKNIQYF
TRBV7-2	TRBD2	CASSLVSTSGRAANIQYF
TRBV7-9	TRBD1	CASSYSSGTGAASPLHF
TRBV5-1	TRBD1	CASTLDSPGGRTDTQYF
TRBV6-4	-	CASSGPDGPNEQFF
TRBV6-1	-	CASSDPVPGTQYF
TRBV19	-	CASSIGVGGGTEAFF
TRBV10-3	TRBD1	CAMGTAYEQYF
TRBV7-9	-	CASSLAGTANYGYTF
TRBV23-1	-	CASREGTAKNIQYF
TRBV5-1	-	CASSLDSGGTQYF
TRBV30	-	CAWRTGTEAFF
TRBV5-1	-	CASSPDSLYGYTF
TRBV6-1	-	CASSGRATRGAAYEQYF
TRBV28	-	CASSLAGRTNEKLFF